The 30 T cell receptor beta chains reported below all come from one sample, sequenced in a study of Graves' ophthalmopathy and Graves' hyperthyroidism. Amplifying from RNA transcripts, the study obtained TCR beta CDR3 regions. RT-PCR with HTBI primers came first, then second-round multiplex PCR. TCRdb re-derived calls from the multiplex PCR reads in MiXCR, one entry per CDR3 protein. This table has roughly 1.1 million distinct CDR3 sequences, less than 45% appearing once. Material for sequencing was peripheral blood or thyroid tissue (not recorded which). These receptors were taken from an adult man with Graves' hyperthyroidism.

The J gene is TRBJ2-2, the V gene TRBV10-2, with a possible D match to TRBD2 (5 bases). Trimming stripped 6 bases from V and 7 bases from J, with 12 bases between. Germline loops: CDR1 WSHSY, CDR2 SAAADI. The CDR3 sequence is 13 residues long. The CDR3, as DNA: TGCGCCAGCAGCCGGAGAGGGTTCGGGGAGCTGTTTTTT. Its protein is CASSRRGFGELFF.

This clonotype was found many times. The chain links TRBV7-9 to TRBJ1-1; D is possibly TRBD1 (5 bases). Trimming took 1 base from V and 3 from J, leaving 21 bases between them. Germline V CDR1 and CDR2: SEHNR, FQNEAQ (reference sequence). CDR3 length equals 18 residues. CDR3 loop: CASSLGQGGPVHYTEAFF. CDR3 coding DNA: TGTGCCAGCAGCTTAGGTCAGGGCGGTCCCGTCCACTACACTGAAGCTTTCTTT.

In this sample, this clonotype turned up many times. The chain combines TRBV12-3 or TRBV12-4 with TRBJ2-7; D is ambiguous. The V end was cut by 4 bases, the J end by 7 bases, with 11 bases between. The CDR3 extends over 12 amino acids. The CDR3 nucleotides read TGTGCCAGCAGTTCCGAGTTATGGGAGCAGTACTTC. Amino acid sequence: CASSSELWEQYF.

In this sample, this clonotype turned up a few times. This chain links TRBV27 with TRBJ2-7; 8 nucleotides line up with TRBD1. Losses at the gene ends were 0 bases for V and 4 bases for J; bases not matched to a gene: 5. CDR1 MNHEY and CDR2 SMNVEV come from the germline V gene (reference sequence). This CDR3 region has 15 residues. CDR3 DNA sequence: TGTGCCAGCAGTTTATCGCTGACAGGGGTGTACGAGCAGTACTTC. It specifies CASSLSLTGVYEQYF.

The chain recombines TRBV6-5 with TRBJ2-7, with 7 bases identical to TRBD2. CDR1 MNHEY and CDR2 SVGAGI come from the germline V gene. The junction had 17 bases not matched to a gene; V was cut back by 8 bases and J by 4 bases. The CDR3 runs to 16 residues. CDR3 in amino acids: CASSPTRTSLEYEQYF. The CDR3 region has the DNA TGTGCCAGCTCCCCAACGCGGACTAGTCTTGAATACGAGCAGTACTTC.

Ten or more counts support this clonotype. The V call is TRBV14, the J call TRBJ2-7; the match to TRBD1 covers 7 bases. Germline V gene lookup returns CDR1 SGHDN and CDR2 FVKESK. The CDR3 contains 15 residues. The V gene end was trimmed by 1 base and the J gene end by 3 bases; junction bases not matched to a gene: 6. CDR3 amino acids: CASSQAKGQYYEQYF. CDR3 bases: TGTGCCAGCAGCCAAGCGAAGGGACAGTACTACGAGCAGTACTTC.

V and J are TRBV6-2 or TRBV6-3 and TRBJ2-7, with D unclear. The CDR3 loop spans 13 amino acids. V gave up 2 bases and J gave up 3 bases, with 8 bases separating them. The germline CDR1 and CDR2 sequences are MNHEY and SVGEGT. CDR3 in DNA: TGTGCCAGCAGTTACCTCACACACTACGAGCAGTACTTC. Its translation: CASSYLTHYEQYF.

This clonotype was observed many times. This chain uses TRBV19 with TRBJ1-2; TRBD1 agrees at 7 bases. Trimming cost V 6 bases and J 2 bases; bases outside gene matches: 6. CDR1 is LNHDA and CDR2 is SQIVND in the germline V gene (reference sequence). This CDR3 spans 14 amino acids. CDR3 nucleotides: TGTGCCAGTAGAAAAGACAGGGCGAACTATGGCTACACCTTC. It is translated as CASRKDRANYGYTF.

This clonotype came up many times. V is TRBV29-1 and J is TRBJ2-5, with a tentative D call TRBD2 (6 bases). Trimming cost V 5 bases and J 4 bases, with 17 bases left between them. Looked up from germline, CDR1 is SQVTM and CDR2 is ANQGSEA. The CDR3 consists of 14 residues. CDR3 amino acids: CSVSRAMGGETQYF. Here the CDR3 DNA reads TGCAGCGTTAGCAGGGCTATGGGGGGAGAGACCCAGTACTTC.

As concerns this clonotype: One junction end disagrees with the germline gene, perhaps due to a read error. This chain links TRBV10-2 with TRBJ2-7; perhaps TRBD1 as D (6 bases). Germline assignment: CDR1 WSHSY and CDR2 SAAADI. The CDR3 loop spans 14 amino acids. The CDR3 spells CAISESDSSYGQYF. CDR3 DNA: TGCGCCATCAGTGAGTCGGACAGCTCCTACGGGCAGTACTTC.

J is TRBJ1-5 and V is TRBV10-3; D is undetermined. Germline V lookup: CDR1 ENHRY, CDR2 SYGVKD. This CDR3 spans 12 amino acids. V dropped 2 bases and J dropped 11 bases, with 10 bases sitting between them. The CDR3 DNA reads TGTGCCATCAGTGAGAGTTCGGAGACCCAGCATTTT. It yields the protein CAISESSETQHF.

This chain links TRBV7-2 with TRBJ2-7, with unresolved D. Looked up from germline, CDR1 is SGHTA and CDR2 is FQGNSA. The CDR3 is 15 amino acids. V shed 6 bases and J shed 2 bases, with 17 bases lying between them. The CDR3 loop is CASRKDSPGTYEQYF. The CDR3 nucleotides are TGTGCCAGCAGGAAAGACTCTCCGGGTACCTACGAGCAGTACTTC.

The chain has TRBV9 and TRBJ1-5; D is unresolved. The CDR3 extends over 13 amino acids. V dropped 1 base and J dropped 5 bases, with 7 bases sitting between them. The V gene's germline CDR1 is SGDLS and CDR2 YYNGEE. The CDR3 sequence: CASSVRSYQPQHF. The CDR3 DNA is TGTGCCAGCAGCGTAAGATCTTATCAGCCCCAGCATTTT.

This clonotype was counted only a few times. The rearrangement uses TRBV11-2 and TRBJ1-6; D is undetermined. The CDR3 has 15 residues. V lost 1 base and J 6 bases, leaving 10 bases between the germline ends. CDR1 SGHAT and CDR2 FQNNGV come from the germline V gene. The CDR3 DNA reads TGTGCCAGCAGCTTAGTTGGGTGGTCTAATTCACCCCTCCACTTT. Translated, it gives CASSLVGWSNSPLHF.

The chain is built from TRBV5-6 and TRBJ2-2; a possible D gene is TRBD2 (6 bases). V gave up 3 bases and J gave up 4 bases, with 10 bases separating them. CDR1 SGHDT and CDR2 YYEEEE come from the germline V gene. This CDR3 comprises 14 residues. The chain's CDR3 is CASSSGASTGELFF. DNA of the CDR3: TGTGCCAGCAGCTCGGGAGCGAGCACCGGGGAGCTGTTTTTT.

This clonotype was picked up a small number of times. V gene TRBV7-2 combines with J gene TRBJ1-1; D remains ambiguous. V gave up 6 bases and J gave up 6 bases, with 17 bases separating them. Germline CDR1 and CDR2: SGHTA and FQGNSA. This CDR3 spans 14 amino acids. CDR3 region: CASSKVSGTSEAFF. In DNA form, the CDR3 reads TGTGCCAGCAGTAAGGTTTCAGGTACTTCTGAAGCTTTCTTT.

About this clonotype: Since a much larger clone is just one base distant, this may be a read error. The chain joins TRBV20-1 to TRBJ2-7; D possibly corresponds to TRBD2 (7 bases). V lost 3 bases and J 2 bases, leaving 17 bases between the germline ends. Germline loops: CDR1 DFQATT, CDR2 SNEGSKA (reference sequence). The CDR3 extends over 15 amino acids. The DNA of the CDR3 is TGCAGTGCTAGCACGGCCGGGGGGCGGACCTACGAGCAGTACTTC. Translation: CSASTAGGRTYEQYF.

V usage is TRBV7-7 and J usage is TRBJ2-7; D perhaps matches TRBD2 (6 bases). The CDR3 extends over 15 amino acids. Looked up from germline, CDR1 is SSHAT and CDR2 is FNYEAQ (reference sequence). V shed 1 base and J shed 4 bases, with 14 bases lying between them. CDR3: CASSLEVGSRYEQYF. The CDR3, as DNA: TGTGCCAGCAGCTTAGAGGTCGGGAGTAGATACGAGCAGTACTTC.

In its sample, this clonotype was seen many times. The rearrangement links TRBV20-1 to TRBJ1-1; D unclear. V was clipped by 6 bases and J by 1 base, with 12 bases between them. In germline, CDR1 is DFQATT, CDR2 SNEGSKA (reference sequence). The CDR3 runs 13 residues. CDR3 sequence: CSALGRRNTEAFF. In nucleotides, the CDR3 is TGCAGTGCGCTGGGCCGGAGGAACACTGAAGCTTTCTTT.

Of note for this clonotype: Given a much more abundant clone one base away, this may be a read error. CDR3 nucleotide sequence: TGTGCCAGCAGCTTAGATCCCCCCAGCGCGGCTCTATATGGCCACACCTTC. It specifies CASSLDPPSAALYGHTF. V and J are TRBV7-2 and TRBJ1-2; D is undetermined. Germline CDR1 SGHTA, CDR2 FQGNSA. CDR3 size: 17 residues.

This clonotype was found a few times. The rearrangement joins TRBV11-2 to TRBJ1-6; 7 positions agree with TRBD1. Germline CDR1 is SGHAT and CDR2 is FQNNGV. CDR3 size: 14 residues. The V segment lost 6 bases and the J segment 7 bases; nucleotides outside the gene matches: 6. The CDR3 protein is CASRPGGPNSPLHF. The CDR3 DNA reads TGTGCCAGCAGGCCAGGGGGTCCGAATTCACCCCTCCACTTT.

The V and J genes are TRBV29-1 and TRBJ1-4; 7 bases fit TRBD1. CDR1 is SQVTM, CDR2 ANQGSEA, per germline. Unmatched junction bases numbered 12, after V lost 4 bases and J lost 4 bases. The CDR3 length is 16 residues. CDR3 protein: CSVGIGTVTNNEKLFF. The CDR3 bases are TGCAGCGTTGGGATAGGGACAGTAACCAATAATGAAAAACTGTTTTTT. The whole variable domain, remainder taken from reference TRBV29-1 and TRBJ1-4, is SAVISQKPSRDICQRGTSLTIQCQVDSQVTMMFWYRQQPGQSLTLIATANQGSEATYESGFVIDKFPISRPNLTFSTLTVSNMSPEDSSIYLCSVGIGTVTNNEKLFFGSGTQLSVL.

Ten or more counts support this clonotype. J is TRBJ2-5 and V is TRBV29-1, with 10 nucleotides matching TRBD1. The J segment lost 5 bases and the V segment lost 6 bases, leaving 6 bases of the junction unmatched. Germline V gene data show CDR1 as SQVTM and CDR2 as ANQGSEA. This CDR3 has 13 amino acids. CDR3 loop: CSVADRGRETQYF. For the CDR3, the DNA is TGCAGCGTCGCCGACAGGGGGCGGGAGACCCAGTACTTC. The variable domain in full, completed from reference TRBV29-1 and TRBJ2-5, reads SAVISQKPSRDICQRGTSLTIQCQVDSQVTMMFWYRQQPGQSLTLIATANQGSEATYESGFVIDKFPISRPNLTFSTLTVSNMSPEDSSIYLCSVADRGRETQYFGPGTRLLVL.

This rearrangement joins TRBV2 to TRBJ1-5; TRBD1 agrees at 7 bases. Trimming cost V 5 bases and J 11 bases; bases outside gene matches: 12. CDR1 is SNHLY and CDR2 is FYNNEI in the germline V gene. CDR3 length equals 14 residues. Here the CDR3 reads CASSPGGGRETQHF. In DNA, the CDR3 is TGTGCCAGCAGTCCCGGAGGGGGCAGGGAGACCCAGCATTTT. The whole variable domain, filled in from reference TRBV2 and TRBJ1-5, reads EPEVTQTPSHQVTQMGQEVILRCVPISNHLYFYWYRQILGQKVEFLVSFYNNEISEKSEIFDDQFSVERPDGSNFTLKIRSTKLEDSAMYFCASSPGGGRETQHFGDGTRLSIL.

This clonotype has a count of ten or more. One junction end does not reproduce the germline sequence, and a read error may be involved. The CDR3 region has the DNA TGTGCCAGCAGTTACCTTAATCAACCCCAGCATTTT. This gives the protein CASSYLNQPQHF. The genes are TRBV6-6 and TRBJ1-5, with D unclear. Germline V gene data show CDR1 as MNHNY and CDR2 as SVGAGI (reference sequence). The CDR3 is 12 amino acids.

The CDR3 loop reads CASRAATGKSYEQYF. The CDR3 nucleotides read TGTGCCAGCAGGGCCGCCACGGGGAAGTCCTACGAGCAGTACTTC. This chain links TRBV12-3 or TRBV12-4 with TRBJ2-7; D is perhaps TRBD2 (5 bases). Trimming shortened V by 6 bases and J by 1 base, and 16 bases separated the two germline ends. The CDR3 spans 15 residues.

Many counts were recorded for this clonotype. The CDR3, as DNA: TGTGCCAGCAGCGCCGGGACAGTCGAGCAGTACTTC. Protein sequence: CASSAGTVEQYF. The chain uses TRBV11-2 and TRBJ2-7, with 7 bases lining up with TRBD1. This CDR3 is built from 12 residues. Germline CDR1 reads SGHAT; CDR2 reads FQNNGV. V was clipped by 5 bases and J by 6 bases; unmatched bases: 4.

The chain is built from TRBV30 and TRBJ1-1; D ambiguous. This CDR3 contains 15 residues. CDR1 and CDR2 from the germline V gene are GTSNPN and SVGIG (reference sequence). V was clipped by 4 bases and J by 1 base, with 16 bases between them. CDR3 sequence reads: CAWTIWRRSNTEAFF. As DNA, the CDR3 is TGTGCCTGGACCATTTGGAGGCGATCGAACACTGAAGCTTTCTTT.

This clonotype was found many times. V usage is TRBV5-4 and J usage is TRBJ2-6; 9 bases line up with TRBD2. Per germline, CDR1 SGHNT and CDR2 YYREEE (reference sequence). This CDR3 region has 18 residues. The V segment lost 4 bases and the J segment 0 bases; nucleotides outside the gene matches: 8. CDR3 DNA sequence: TGTGCCAGCAGCCGGGGCGGGAGGGCGAGCTCTGGGGCCAACGTCCTGACTTTC. Its translation is CASSRGGRASSGANVLTF. The full variable domain, completed using reference TRBV5-4 and TRBJ2-6, is ETGVTQSPTHLIKTRGQQVTLRCSSQSGHNTVSWYQQALGQGPQFIFQYYREEENGRGNFPPRFSGLQFPNYSSELNVNALELDDSALYLCASSRGGRASSGANVLTFGAGSRLTVL.

The chain uses TRBV10-1 and TRBJ2-7; 8 bases fit TRBD1. Germline V gene lookup returns CDR1 WNHNN and CDR2 SYGVQD (reference sequence). This CDR3 region has 13 residues. The V segment lost 9 bases and the J segment 5 bases; nucleotides outside the gene matches: 9. Here the CDR3 DNA reads TGCGCCAGAAGACAGGGGACCAGCCACGAGCAGTACTTC. As protein: CARRQGTSHEQYF.